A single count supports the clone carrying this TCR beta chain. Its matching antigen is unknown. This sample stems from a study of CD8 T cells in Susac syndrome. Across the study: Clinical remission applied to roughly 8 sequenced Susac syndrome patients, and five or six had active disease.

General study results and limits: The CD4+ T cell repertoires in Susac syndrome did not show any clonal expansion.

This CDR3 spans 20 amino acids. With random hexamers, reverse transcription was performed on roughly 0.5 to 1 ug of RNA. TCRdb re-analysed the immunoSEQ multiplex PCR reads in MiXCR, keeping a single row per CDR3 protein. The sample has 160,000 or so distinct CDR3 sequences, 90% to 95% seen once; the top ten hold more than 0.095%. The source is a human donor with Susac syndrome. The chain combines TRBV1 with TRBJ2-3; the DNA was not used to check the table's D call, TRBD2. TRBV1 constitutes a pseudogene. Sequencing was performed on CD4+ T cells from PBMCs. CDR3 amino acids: CTSSCRPGLAGGRCTDTQYF. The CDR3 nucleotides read TGCACCAGCAGCTGTAGGCCGGGACTAGCGGGGGGGCGCTGCACAGATACGCAGTATTTT.